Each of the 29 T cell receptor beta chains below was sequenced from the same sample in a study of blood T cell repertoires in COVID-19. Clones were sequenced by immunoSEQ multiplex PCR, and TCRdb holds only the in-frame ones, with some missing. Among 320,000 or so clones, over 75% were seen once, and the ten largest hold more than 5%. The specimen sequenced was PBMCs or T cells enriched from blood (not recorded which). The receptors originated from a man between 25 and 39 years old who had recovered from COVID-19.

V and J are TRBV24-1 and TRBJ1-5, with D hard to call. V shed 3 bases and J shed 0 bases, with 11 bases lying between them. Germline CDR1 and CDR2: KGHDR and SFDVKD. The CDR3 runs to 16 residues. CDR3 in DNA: TGTGCCACCAGTGATCCGAGGGCCCCTAGCAATCAGCCCCAGCATTTT. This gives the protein CATSDPRAPSNQPQHF.

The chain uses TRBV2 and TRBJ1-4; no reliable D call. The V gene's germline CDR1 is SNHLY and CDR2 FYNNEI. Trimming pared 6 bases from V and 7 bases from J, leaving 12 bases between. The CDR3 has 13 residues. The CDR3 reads CASRAGATEKLFF. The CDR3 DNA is TGTGCCAGCAGGGCGGGAGCTACTGAAAAACTGTTTTTT.

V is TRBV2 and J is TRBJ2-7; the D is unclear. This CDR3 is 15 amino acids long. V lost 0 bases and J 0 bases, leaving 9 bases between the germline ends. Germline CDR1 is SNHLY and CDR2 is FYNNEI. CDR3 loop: CASSEARSSSYEQYF. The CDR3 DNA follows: TGTGCCAGCAGTGAAGCCAGATCAAGCTCCTACGAGCAGTACTTC.

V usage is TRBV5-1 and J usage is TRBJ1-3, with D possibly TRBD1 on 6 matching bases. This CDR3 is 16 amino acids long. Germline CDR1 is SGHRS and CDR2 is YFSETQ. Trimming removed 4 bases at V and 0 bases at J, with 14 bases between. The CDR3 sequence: CASSPSQGDSGNTIYF. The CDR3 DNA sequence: TGCGCCAGCAGCCCGTCACAGGGTGACTCTGGAAACACCATATATTTT. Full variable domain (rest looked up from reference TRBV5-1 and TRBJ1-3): KAGVTQTPRYLIKTRGQQVTLSCSPISGHRSVSWYQQTPGQGLQFLFEYFSETQRNKGNFPGRFSGRQFSNSRSEMNVSTLELGDSALYLCASSPSQGDSGNTIYFGEGSWLTVV.

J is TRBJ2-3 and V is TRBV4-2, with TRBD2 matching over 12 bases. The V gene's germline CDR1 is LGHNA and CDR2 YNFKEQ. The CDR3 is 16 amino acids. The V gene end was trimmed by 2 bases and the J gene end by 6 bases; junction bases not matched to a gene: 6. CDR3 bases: TGTGCCAGCAGCCAACAAACTAGCGGGGGGCCGGATACGCAGTATTTT. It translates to CASSQQTSGGPDTQYF.

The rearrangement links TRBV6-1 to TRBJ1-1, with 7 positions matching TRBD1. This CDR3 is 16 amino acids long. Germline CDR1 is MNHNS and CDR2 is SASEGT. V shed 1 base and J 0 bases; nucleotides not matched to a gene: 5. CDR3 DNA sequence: TGTGCCAGCAGTGAAGTAGAGGGGGCGATGAACACTGAAGCTTTCTTT. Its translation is CASSEVEGAMNTEAFF.

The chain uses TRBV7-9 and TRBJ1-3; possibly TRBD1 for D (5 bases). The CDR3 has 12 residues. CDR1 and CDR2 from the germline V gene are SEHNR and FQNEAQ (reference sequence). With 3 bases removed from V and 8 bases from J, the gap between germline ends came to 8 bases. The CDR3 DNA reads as TGTGCCAGCAGCTTTGGGGCAGACACCATATATTTT. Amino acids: CASSFGADTIYF.

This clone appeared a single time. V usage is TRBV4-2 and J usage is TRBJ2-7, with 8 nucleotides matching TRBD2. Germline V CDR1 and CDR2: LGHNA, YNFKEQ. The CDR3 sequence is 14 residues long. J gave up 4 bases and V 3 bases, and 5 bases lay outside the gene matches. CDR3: CASSHGTSRYEQYF. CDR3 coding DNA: TGTGCCAGCAGCCACGGGACTAGTAGGTACGAGCAGTACTTC.

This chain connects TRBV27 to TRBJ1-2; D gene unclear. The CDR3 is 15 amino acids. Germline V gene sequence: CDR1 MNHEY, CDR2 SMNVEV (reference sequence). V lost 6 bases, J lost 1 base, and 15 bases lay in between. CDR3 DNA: TGTGCCAGCAGCCACCGGGGAAAATTTAACTATGGCTACACCTTC. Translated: CASSHRGKFNYGYTF.

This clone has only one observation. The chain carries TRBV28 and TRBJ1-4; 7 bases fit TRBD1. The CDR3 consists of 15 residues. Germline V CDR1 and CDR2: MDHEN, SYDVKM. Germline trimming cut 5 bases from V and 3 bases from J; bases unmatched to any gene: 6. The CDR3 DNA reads TGTGCCAGCAGTACTGGGACAGCGCCTAATGAAAAACTGTTTTTT. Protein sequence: CASSTGTAPNEKLFF.

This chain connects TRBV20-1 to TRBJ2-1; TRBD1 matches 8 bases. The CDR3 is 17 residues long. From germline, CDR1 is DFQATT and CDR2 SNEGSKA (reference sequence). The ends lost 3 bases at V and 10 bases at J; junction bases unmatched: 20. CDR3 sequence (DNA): TGCAGTGCTAGTAGGTACCAAGCTGACGGACAGGGTAAGGAGCAGTTCTTC. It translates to CSASRYQADGQGKEQFF.

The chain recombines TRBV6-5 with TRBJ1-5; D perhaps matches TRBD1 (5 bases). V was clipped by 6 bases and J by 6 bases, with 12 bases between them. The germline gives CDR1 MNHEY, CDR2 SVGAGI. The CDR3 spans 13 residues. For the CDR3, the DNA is TGTGCCAGCAGAGCAGGGAGGACTCAGCCCCAGCATTTT. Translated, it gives CASRAGRTQPQHF.

The CDR3 DNA reads as TGTGCCACCGGTTCCGGGACAGGGTACAATGAGCAGTTCTTC. Translated: CATGSGTGYNEQFF. The genes are TRBV24-1 and TRBJ2-1; the match to TRBD1 covers 9 bases. Germline V CDR1 and CDR2: KGHDR, SFDVKD. The CDR3 consists of 14 residues. V shed 9 bases, J shed 4 bases, and the junction held 6 bases outside the gene matches.

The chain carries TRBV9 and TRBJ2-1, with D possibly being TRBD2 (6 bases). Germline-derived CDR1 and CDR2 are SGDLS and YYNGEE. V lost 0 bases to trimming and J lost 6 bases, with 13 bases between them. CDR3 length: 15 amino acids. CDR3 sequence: CASSVGGVRTNEQFF. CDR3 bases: TGTGCCAGCAGCGTAGGCGGGGTTCGGACCAATGAGCAGTTCTTC.

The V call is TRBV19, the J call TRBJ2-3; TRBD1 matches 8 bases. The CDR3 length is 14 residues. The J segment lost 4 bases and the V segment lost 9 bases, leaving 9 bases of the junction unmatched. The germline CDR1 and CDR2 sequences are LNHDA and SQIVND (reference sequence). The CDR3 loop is CASYESGQADTQYF. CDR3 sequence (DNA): TGTGCCAGCTACGAATCGGGACAGGCAGATACGCAGTATTTT.

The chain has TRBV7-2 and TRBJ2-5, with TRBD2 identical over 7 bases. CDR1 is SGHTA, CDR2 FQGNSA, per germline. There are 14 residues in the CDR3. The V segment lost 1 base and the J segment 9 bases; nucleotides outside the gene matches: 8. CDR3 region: CASSLGFRDYAQYF. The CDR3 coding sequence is TGTGCCAGCAGCTTAGGTTTCAGGGACTATGCCCAGTACTTC.

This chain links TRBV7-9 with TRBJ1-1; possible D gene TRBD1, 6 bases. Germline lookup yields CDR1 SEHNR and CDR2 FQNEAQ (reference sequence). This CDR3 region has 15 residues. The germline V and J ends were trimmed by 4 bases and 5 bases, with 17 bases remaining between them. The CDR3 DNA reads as TGTGCCAGCAGCTCGGACCCGCAGGGGAGAACTGAAGCTTTCTTT. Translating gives CASSSDPQGRTEAFF.

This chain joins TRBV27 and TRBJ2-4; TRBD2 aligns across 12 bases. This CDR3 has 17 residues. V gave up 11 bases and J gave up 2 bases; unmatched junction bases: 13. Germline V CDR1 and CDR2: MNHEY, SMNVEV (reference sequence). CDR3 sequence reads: CAREGLAGGSSKNIQYF. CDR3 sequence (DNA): TGTGCCCGTGAAGGGCTAGCGGGGGGGTCCTCCAAAAACATTCAGTACTTC.

The CDR3 loop is CASSSGQGITDTQYF. In DNA form, the CDR3 reads TGTGCCAGCAGCTCGGGACAGGGGATAACAGATACGCAGTATTTT. The chain carries TRBV7-9 and TRBJ2-3; 10 bases are shared with TRBD1. The ends lost 4 bases at V and 3 bases at J; junction bases unmatched: 4. In germline, CDR1 is SEHNR, CDR2 FQNEAQ (reference sequence). CDR3 length equals 15 residues.

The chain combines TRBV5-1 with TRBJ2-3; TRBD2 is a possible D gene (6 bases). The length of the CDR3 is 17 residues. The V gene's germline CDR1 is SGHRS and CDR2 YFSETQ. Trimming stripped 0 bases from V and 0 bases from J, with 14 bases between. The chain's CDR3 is CASSLGSGTLSTDTQYF. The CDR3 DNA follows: TGCGCCAGCAGCTTGGGGTCTGGGACTCTAAGCACAGATACGCAGTATTTT.

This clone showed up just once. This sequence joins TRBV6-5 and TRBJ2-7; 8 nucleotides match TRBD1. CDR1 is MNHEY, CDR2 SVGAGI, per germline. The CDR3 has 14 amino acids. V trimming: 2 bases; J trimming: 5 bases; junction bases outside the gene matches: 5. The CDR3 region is CASSYRDRLDEQYF. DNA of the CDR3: TGTGCCAGCAGTTACCGGGACAGGTTAGACGAGCAGTACTTC.

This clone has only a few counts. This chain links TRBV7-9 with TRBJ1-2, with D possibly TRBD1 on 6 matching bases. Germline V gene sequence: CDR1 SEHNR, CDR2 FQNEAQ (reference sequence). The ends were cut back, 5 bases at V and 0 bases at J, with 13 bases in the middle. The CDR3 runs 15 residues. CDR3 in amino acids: CASSAQGIANYGYTF. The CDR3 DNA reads TGTGCCAGCAGCGCACAGGGCATAGCTAACTATGGCTACACCTTC.

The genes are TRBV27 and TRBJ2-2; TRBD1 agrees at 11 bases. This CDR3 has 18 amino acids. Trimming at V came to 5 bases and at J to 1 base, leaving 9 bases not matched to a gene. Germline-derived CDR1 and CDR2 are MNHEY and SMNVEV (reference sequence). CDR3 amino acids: CASSLRPDRGQNTGELFF. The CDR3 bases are TGTGCCAGCAGTCTTCGACCGGACAGGGGGCAGAACACCGGGGAGCTGTTTTTT.

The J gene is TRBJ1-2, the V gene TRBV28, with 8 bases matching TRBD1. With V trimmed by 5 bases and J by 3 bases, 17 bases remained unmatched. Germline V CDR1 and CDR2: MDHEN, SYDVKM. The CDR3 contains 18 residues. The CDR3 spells CASSPLNRGRPNYYGYTF. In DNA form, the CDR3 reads TGTGCCAGCAGTCCCCTTAACAGGGGGAGGCCTAACTACTATGGCTACACCTTC.

The CDR3 DNA sequence: TGCGCCAGCAGCCCCCGGGGCAGGGGGCTTGATCAGCCCCAGCATTTT. Its translation: CASSPRGRGLDQPQHF. The rearrangement links TRBV4-1 to TRBJ1-5; 8 nucleotides line up with TRBD1. There are 16 residues in the CDR3. The germline CDR1 and CDR2 sequences are MGHRA and YSYEKL. V gave up 4 bases and J gave up 5 bases; unmatched junction bases: 10.

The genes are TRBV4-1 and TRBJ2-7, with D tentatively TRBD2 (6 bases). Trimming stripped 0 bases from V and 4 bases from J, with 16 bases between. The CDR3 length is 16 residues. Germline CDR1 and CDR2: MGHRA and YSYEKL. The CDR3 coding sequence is TGCGCCAGCAGCCAAGATTGGGGCCTTGGACTATACGAGCAGTACTTC. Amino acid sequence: CASSQDWGLGLYEQYF.

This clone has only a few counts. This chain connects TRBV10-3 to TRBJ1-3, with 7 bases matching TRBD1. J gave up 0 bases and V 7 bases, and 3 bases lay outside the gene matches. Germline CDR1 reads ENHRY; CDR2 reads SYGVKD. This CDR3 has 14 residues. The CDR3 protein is CAINRDSSGNTIYF. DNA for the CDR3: TGTGCCATCAACCGGGACAGCTCTGGAAACACCATATATTTT.

The CDR3 coding sequence is TGTGCCAGCAGGAGGCCTACCCCGCCTGGCCGCCAAGTCCAAGAGACCCAGTACTTC. Translated, it gives CASRRPTPPGRQVQETQYF. This sequence joins TRBV27 and TRBJ2-5; no reliable D call. The V end was cut by 6 bases, the J end by 1 base, with 27 bases between. This CDR3 is built from 19 residues. Germline CDR1 reads MNHEY; CDR2 reads SMNVEV (reference sequence).

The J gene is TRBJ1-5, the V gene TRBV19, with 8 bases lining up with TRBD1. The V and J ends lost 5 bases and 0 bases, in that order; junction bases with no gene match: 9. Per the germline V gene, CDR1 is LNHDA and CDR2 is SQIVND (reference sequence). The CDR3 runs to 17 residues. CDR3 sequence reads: CASSADRGWSSNQPQHF. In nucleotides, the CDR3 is TGTGCCAGTAGTGCCGACAGGGGCTGGAGTAGCAATCAGCCCCAGCATTTT. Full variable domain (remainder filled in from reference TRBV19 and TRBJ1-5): DGGITQSPKYLFRKEGQNVTLSCEQNLNHDAMYWYRQDPGQGLRLIYYSQIVNDFQKGDIAEGYSVSREKKESFPLTVTSAQKNPTAFYLCASSADRGWSSNQPQHFGDGTRLSIL.